This T cell receptor (beta chain) was documented in a study of T-cell reconstitution after alpha-beta-depleted transplantation in children. The ends lost 3 bases at V and 4 bases at J; junction bases unmatched: 3. CDR3 length: 14 amino acids. CDR1 DFQATT and CDR2 SNEGSKA come from the germline V gene (reference sequence). Whole-study findings and limits: There were some patients whose high TCRbeta diversity at day 60 came from surviving recipient T cells and thymic progenitors. Among T cells one year after transplant, newly produced cells accounted for most counts and diversity.

This clonotype turned up a few times. Its antigen is unknown. A TCRbeta library incorporating unique molecular identifiers was prepared. TCRdb recomputed calls from the PCR reads with MiXCR, one row per CDR3 protein. The data contain 250,000 to 400,000 distinct CDR3 sequences, 23% of them singletons. The input for sequencing was PBMCs, mostly from graft donor cells, taken 180 days after TCRalphabeta/CD19-depleted stem cell transplant. This clonotype originated in a male patient younger than 18 who had a stem cell transplant for acute lymphoblastic leukemia, so the T cells may come from the graft donor. This chain links TRBV20-1 with TRBJ2-5; TRBD2 matches 12 bases. The CDR3 sequence is CSARTSGRGETQYF. The DNA of the CDR3 is TGCAGTGCTAGGACTAGCGGGAGAGGAGAGACCCAGTACTTC.